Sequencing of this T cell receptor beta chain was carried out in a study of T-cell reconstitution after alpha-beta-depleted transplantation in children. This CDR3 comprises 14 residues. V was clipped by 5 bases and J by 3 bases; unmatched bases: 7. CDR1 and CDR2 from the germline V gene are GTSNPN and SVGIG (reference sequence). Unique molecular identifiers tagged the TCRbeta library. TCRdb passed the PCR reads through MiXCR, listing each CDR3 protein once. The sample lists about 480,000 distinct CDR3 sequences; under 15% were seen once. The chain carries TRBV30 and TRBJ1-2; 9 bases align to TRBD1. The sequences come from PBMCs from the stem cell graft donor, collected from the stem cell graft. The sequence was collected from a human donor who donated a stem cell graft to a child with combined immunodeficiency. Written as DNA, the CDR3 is TGTGCCTGGGATACAGGGGGCAGCGACTATGGCTACACCTTC. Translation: CAWDTGGSDYGYTF. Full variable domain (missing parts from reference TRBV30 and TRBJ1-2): SQTIHQWPATLVQPVGSPLSLECTVEGTSNPNLYWYRQAAGRGLQLLFYSVGIGQISSEVPQNLSASRPQDRQFILSSKKLLLSDSGFYLCAWDTGGSDYGYTFGSGTRLTVV.